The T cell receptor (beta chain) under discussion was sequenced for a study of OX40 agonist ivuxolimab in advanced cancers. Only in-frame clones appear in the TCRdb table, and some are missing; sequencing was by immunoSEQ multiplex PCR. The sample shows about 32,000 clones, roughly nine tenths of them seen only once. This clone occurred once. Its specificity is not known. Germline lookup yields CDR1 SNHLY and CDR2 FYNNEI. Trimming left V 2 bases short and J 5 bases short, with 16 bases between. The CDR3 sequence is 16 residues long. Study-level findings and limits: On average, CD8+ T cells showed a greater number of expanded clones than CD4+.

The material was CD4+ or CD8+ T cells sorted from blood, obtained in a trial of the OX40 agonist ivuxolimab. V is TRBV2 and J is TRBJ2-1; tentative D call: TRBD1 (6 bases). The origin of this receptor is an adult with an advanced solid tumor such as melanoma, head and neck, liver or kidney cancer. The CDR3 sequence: CASSERVGGEDNEQFF. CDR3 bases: TGTGCCAGCAGTGAACGGGTTGGGGGCGAGGACAATGAGCAGTTCTTC.